The T cell receptor beta chain described here comes from a study of cytomegalovirus exposure and HLA in healthy donors (dated 2017 in TCRdb). About the full investigation: An earlier analysis of several hundred of the donors reported about 250 Gb of sequence data and around 110 million unique TCR beta sequences from approximately 180 million T cells. An early release covering around 630 HLA-typed donors comprised 300 to 350 gigabases of sequencing data and approximately 80 million unique TCR sequences. Of the roughly 400 genotyped donors, about 80% fell in the genetic ancestry cluster associated with self-reported Caucasian donors. The study aimed to test whether signatures of past pathogen exposure could be identified by cataloging public T cell receptors. Using immunosequencing, the study profiled T cell repertoires from around 670 subjects and related those repertoires to cytomegalovirus serostatus. In addition to the first cohort of several hundred subjects, a separate validation cohort of approximately 110 different subjects was used. To predict cytomegalovirus infection status, the study combined high-throughput TCR immunosequencing, statistical association of individual TCRs with disease status, and machine learning. A later analysis re-analyzed previously published TCR beta repertoires from 660 or so donors and added high-resolution HLA genotyping to study TCR occurrence patterns. The later analysis used no new phenotypic data to find candidate immune exposures, relying instead on TCR beta sequences and their occurrence across donors. In an earlier analysis of a few hundred of the donors, high-throughput TCR beta sequencing was used to judge whether each TCR beta V gene segment behaved as functional or pseudogenic. Alongside the repertoire data, information on donor age, sex, ethnicity and CMV serostatus was compiled. A later genetic analysis took genome-wide SNP genotypes for about 60% of the roughly 670 donors and used that subset as a discovery cohort. Every discovery cohort repertoire had been produced on one sequencing platform. HLA typing covered class I and class II loci at four-digit resolution. Typing coverage varied by locus: roughly 629-640 donors for A, B, C, DRB1 and DQB1; under 550 for DQA1; about 600 for DPA1; 450 to 480 for DPB1. Roughly five DR-DQ haplotypes were treated as single units for association and clustering because of strong linkage in the cohort. Across some 400 genotyped donors of the cohort, an average of approximately 220,000 unique TCR beta nucleotide sequences per donor were sequenced, and 15% to 20% of those sequences were non-productive. Overall study results and their limits: A cluster of highly shared sequence variants was judged likely to be a technical artifact of the sequencing pipeline. About 17 rarely observed V segments, including chromosome 9 orphons, were excluded from the earlier analysis of several hundred of the donors because counts were too low. According to a later genetic analysis, donors in an Asian-associated ancestry cluster had fewer N-insertions in productive TCRs than the approximately 710-donor mean. Assigning TCR associations to individual alleles was difficult when HLA alleles, especially DR and DQ, strongly co-occurred. According to a later analysis, TCR association rates differed among HLA loci, with DRB1 alleles showing the most associated TCRs and HLA-C alleles showing the fewest. This cohort had only TCR beta chains sequenced, and the lack of alpha or paired-chain data limited which features could be detected. In a later analysis, several top co-occurrence clusters were reported to appear linked to parvovirus B19, influenza, CMV and Epstein-Barr virus. A further reported finding was that TCR beta sequences accurately predicted the HLA-A and HLA-B alleles for most subjects in the first cohort. While some public TCRs were present in many individuals, most TCR sequences turned up only very rarely across donors. An earlier analysis of some 560 of the donors showed that most TCR beta V segments appeared in productive rearrangements either about 87% or about 30% of the time, which broadly matched IMGT annotations. The study listed 164 TCR beta chains as associated with cytomegalovirus. In a later analysis, most CMV-associated TCR beta chains were found to appear HLA-restricted, with HLA associations seemingly driven largely by CMV exposure. Sequencing depth was assumed to be roughly uniform across donors in the presence/absence analyses, though that assumption may not hold. Linkage disequilibrium might explain the correlated functional status among segregating V segments, but an unknown experimental factor could not be excluded. Because HLA typing was unavailable for some donors at each locus, only the typed subset was used in association tests. In a later analysis, HLA-associated TCR beta chains showed more clonal expansion and lower generation probabilities than non-associated chains that were equally common. In a later analysis, 16,951 TCR beta sequences were associated with specific HLA alleles at a false discovery rate of 0.05. In both the original and validation cohorts, the classifier was reported to diagnose cytomegalovirus status with high specificity and sensitivity. In a later genetic analysis, a missense DCLRE1C variant was associated with V-gene and J-gene trimming of TCR beta chains, and the association was replicated in an independent cohort. Three of the identified cytomegalovirus-associated TCR beta chains were confirmed in vitro to be specific for cytomegalovirus antigens. The authors suggested that the approach could potentially be generalized to other disease states and immunological phenotypes. For the cohort, immune exposure information was limited to CMV serostatus.

Libraries were constructed by the immunoSEQ multiplex PCR assay. For the multiplex PCR, a mixture combining 60 forward primers for TCR Vbeta segments and 13 reverse primers for TCR Jbeta segments was used. Amplification of the CDR3 region of rearranged TCR beta genes was performed with a multiplex PCR assay on genomic DNA. On the Illumina HiSeq System, the amplified TCR beta libraries were sequenced as 87-base-pair reads. The authors processed their data as follows. A later analysis counted about 76 million unique TCR beta chains across the 650 to 700 repertoires, and 9.5 million to 11 million of these chains were shared by at least two donors. Raw reads were error-corrected and collapsed into unique sequences by a nearest-neighbor algorithm in which closely related sequences were merged to remove PCR and sequencing errors. Alignment of CDR3 sequences to IMGT reference sequences was used to assign V, D and J gene segments. Each retained sequence needed at least a six-nucleotide match to both a V gene segment and a J gene segment. Rearrangements were classified as productive when the CDR3 lacked stop codons and remained in frame with V and J, and all other rearrangements were classified as non-productive. CDR3 was defined by IMGT convention, running from the second conserved V-encoded cysteine to the conserved J-encoded phenylalanine. Sequences without an unambiguous match to a single V gene segment were excluded from the earlier analysis of about 600 of the donors. An earlier analysis of 587 of the donors called V segments functional above 56.7% productive rearrangements and segregating when the between-donor standard deviation exceeded 5%. A statistical classification framework was developed to diagnose cytomegalovirus status using the catalog of TCR beta chain sequences. V and J gene assignment, in a later analysis, came from comparing TCR nucleotide sequences with IMGT/GENE-DB human TR gene sequences. Using the TCRdist pipeline, a later analysis assigned CDR3 sequences along with most-parsimonious VDJ recombination scenarios. In a later analysis, each TCR beta chain was defined by its CDR3 amino acid sequence together with its V-gene family, and reads without a unique V-gene family were excluded. In a later analysis, some 600 highly shared, low-generation-probability nucleotide sequences were removed to address suspected cross-contamination and a sequencing artifact. In a later analysis, a clonal expansion index was calculated for each public chain from normalized within-repertoire ranks of inferred template counts. In a later analysis, generation probabilities were computed with a VDJ recombination model fitted to out-of-frame rearrangements, and the resulting probabilities were checked against IGoR. In a later analysis, TCR-TCR, TCR-HLA and TCR-CMV co-occurrence was scored with hypergeometric tests, and a repertoire-size bias correction was applied to TCR pairs. False discovery rates were estimated in a later analysis by permuting HLA or CMV assignments 20 times. In a later analysis, co-occurring TCRs were grouped with DBSCAN, and TCRdist sequence similarity was added when clustering was performed within HLA-allele-positive subsets. Repertoires with fewer than 30,000 or more than 120,000 public chains, plus five repertoires with anomalous nucleotide sharing, were excluded from co-occurrence clustering. TCRdb took this table from immuneACCESS and kept in-frame rearrangements with V and J called. Such tables lack part of the clones; where checked against another copy, unresolved V genes explain under half of the gap, and the rest is unexplained. V, J and clone size reflect that table, while D and trimming were determined from the DNA. The sample table contains approximately 120,000 clones; only one count was recorded for about 10% of them. Jointly, the top ten make up approximately 4.4% of the sample.

This clone was detected only a few times. Its antigen is currently not known. Base-call qualities are not available, and no considerably larger clone is one nucleotide away. In total, roughly 710 healthy bone marrow donors made up the cohort. At the time of sampling, all cohort members were nominally healthy, though unrecorded immune exposures were likely present. The donor tested CMV seropositive, placing the donor among the 290 or so seropositive members of the cohort. A peripheral blood sample was collected from each donor, and TCR beta sequencing was performed on peripheral blood mononuclear cells. Genomic DNA extraction from the blood cell samples was performed with the Qiagen DNeasy Blood Extraction Kit. This TCR derives from a young woman in good health and CMV-seropositive. The sequenced sample consisted of PBMCs.

CDR3 sequence: CASSQEFSSSSQYEQYF. The DNA sequence is as follows: TGTGCCAGCAGCCAAGAGTTTAGTAGCTCATCCCAATACGAGCAGTACTTC. Here the chain combines TRBV14 and TRBJ2-7; no confident D gene assignment can be made. Including the terminal cysteine and phenylalanine, the CDR3 comprises 17 residues. This entry keeps only the CDR3 DNA: 51 bases, framed from base 1. The germline V gene supplies CDR1 SGHDN and CDR2 FVKESK. Relative to germline, V is 0 bases shorter and J is 4 bases shorter, with 19 bases between their ends.